This TCR beta chain was captured by sequencing in a study of blood T cell repertoires in COVID-19. Produced via immunoSEQ multiplex PCR; TCRdb's table is partial and in-frame only. The table shows about 45,000 clones, with 90% occurring only once. Looked up from germline, CDR1 is LGHDT and CDR2 is YNNKEL (reference sequence). The CDR3 covers 16 residues. Trimming removed 0 bases at V and 9 bases at J, with 19 bases between. This TCR was sampled from a human donor in a cohort sampled during active COVID-19. Sequencing was carried out using peripheral blood. The V gene is TRBV3-1 (or the pseudogene TRBV3-2), the J gene TRBJ2-3; D gene ambiguous. The CDR3 DNA reads TGTGCCAGCAGCCAAGATTTAGTAGAGGCGCGCCAAACGCAGTATTTT. Encoded protein: CASSQDLVEARQTQYF.